The clone carrying this TCR beta chain occurred once. The sample originates from a study of OX40 agonist ivuxolimab in advanced cancers. Libraries were prepared by immunoSEQ multiplex PCR; TCRdb keeps only in-frame clonotypes and omits some of them. The sample consists of roughly 76,000 clones, about 88% of them appearing once. The CDR3 sequence is 16 residues long. Germline V gives CDR1 SGHRS, CDR2 YFSETQ. Deletions cut 1 base from V and 0 bases from J, with 13 bases between. The chain carries TRBV5-1 and TRBJ1-1; D is possibly TRBD1 (6 bases). The source material was CD4+ or CD8+ T cells sorted from blood, sampled in a trial of the OX40 agonist ivuxolimab. This clonotype was obtained from an adult with an advanced solid tumor such as melanoma, head and neck, liver or kidney cancer. CDR3 in DNA: TGCGCCAGCAGCTTGAAACAGGGAGCCCTGAACACTGAAGCTTTCTTT. Translation gives CASSLKQGALNTEAFF.